Listed below are T cell receptor beta chains from one sample, sequenced in a study of shared clonotypes between healthy human individuals. Clones were sequenced by immunoSEQ multiplex PCR, and TCRdb holds only the in-frame ones, with some missing. The sample yields some 200,000 clones, around 93% seen once. Material: naive CD4+ T cells sorted from blood. These receptors all stem from a woman aged 30 to 39 in good health. Each CDR3 is given with its conserved first and last residue. A D gene is named only where the DNA matches it firmly. Some rows have no size entry. The others give once, few or many, or a class for an expanded clone.

D: TRBD1
J: TRBJ2-2
V: TRBV19
size: -
CDR3: CASSSRDRGDTGELFF
DNA: TGTGCCAGTAGTAGCCGGGACAGGGGAGACACCGGGGAGCTGTTTTTT

D: TRBD1
J: TRBJ1-4
V: TRBV2
size: -
CDR3: CASSRDRATNEKLFF
DNA: TGTGCCAGCAGCCGGGACAGGGCAACTAATGAAAAACTGTTTTTT

D: -
J: TRBJ2-7
V: TRBV18
size: once
CDR3: CASSRTGAYEQYF
DNA: TGTGCCAGCTCAAGGACGGGTGCCTACGAGCAGTACTTC

D: -
J: TRBJ2-1
V: TRBV28
size: -
CDR3: CASSLDTPYNEQFF
DNA: TGTGCCAGCAGTTTGGACACTCCTTACAATGAGCAGTTCTTC

D: TRBD2
J: TRBJ2-5
V: TRBV29-1
size: -
CDR3: CSVDTSGGQETQYF
DNA: TGCAGCGTTGACACTAGCGGGGGACAAGAGACCCAGTACTTC

D: TRBD1
J: TRBJ2-7
V: TRBV29-1
size: -
CDR3: CSVTQTLQGIEQYF
DNA: TGCAGCGTTACGCAGACCTTACAGGGGATCGAGCAGTACTTC

D: -
J: TRBJ2-7
V: TRBV5-1
size: -
CDR3: CASSLGLLSGYEQYF
DNA: TGCGCCAGCAGCTTGGGTCTTCTTAGTGGGTACGAGCAGTACTTC

D: -
J: TRBJ2-7
V: TRBV5-8
size: -
CDR3: CASSPGGYF
DNA: TGTGCCAGCAGCCCCGGGGGGTACTTC

D: -
J: TRBJ2-1
V: TRBV7-9
size: -
CDR3: CASSLAGREFGNEQFF
DNA: TGTGCCAGCAGCTTAGCGGGCAGGGAATTCGGCAATGAGCAGTTCTTC

D: -
J: TRBJ2-7
V: TRBV28
size: -
CDR3: CASSRTLPYEQYF
DNA: TGTGCCAGCAGTAGGACCCTCCCCTACGAGCAGTACTTC

D: TRBD2
J: TRBJ2-7
V: TRBV7-3
size: few
CDR3: CASSPGLAGPYEQYF
DNA: TGTGCCAGCAGCCCCGGACTAGCGGGACCTTACGAGCAGTACTTC

D: -
J: TRBJ1-1
V: TRBV19
size: -
CDR3: CASSISSDVGTEAFF
DNA: TGTGCCAGTAGTATAAGCAGCGACGTGGGCACTGAAGCTTTCTTT

D: TRBD1
J: TRBJ2-7
V: TRBV2
size: -
CDR3: CASATGYAYEQYF
DNA: TGTGCCAGCGCGACAGGGTATGCGTACGAGCAGTACTTC

D: -
J: TRBJ2-3
V: TRBV6-5
size: -
CDR3: CASSLRPTAKDTQYF
DNA: TGTGCCAGCAGCCTTAGGCCGACGGCGAAGGATACGCAGTATTTT

D: TRBD2
J: TRBJ2-2
V: TRBV2
size: -
CDR3: CASASGRDTGELFF
DNA: TGTGCCAGCGCTAGCGGGAGGGACACCGGGGAGCTGTTTTTT

D: -
J: TRBJ2-1
V: TRBV7-2
size: -
CDR3: CASSPPSYNEQFF
DNA: TGTGCCAGCAGCCCCCCGTCCTACAATGAGCAGTTCTTC

D: TRBD1
J: TRBJ1-1
V: TRBV10-3
size: -
CDR3: CAISDQTGATEAFF
DNA: TGTGCCATCAGTGACCAGACAGGGGCCACTGAAGCTTTCTTT

D: -
J: TRBJ1-1
V: TRBV5-4
size: -
CDR3: CASSPLWGGNTEAFF
DNA: TGTGCCAGCAGCCCTCTTTGGGGCGGGAACACTGAAGCTTTCTTT

D: TRBD1
J: TRBJ1-2
V: TRBV28
size: -
CDR3: CASSKTGGRGYTF
DNA: TGTGCCAGCAGCAAGACAGGGGGCCGTGGCTACACCTTC

D: -
J: TRBJ2-7
V: TRBV7-6
size: -
CDR3: CASSSQDGSSYEQYF
DNA: TGTGCCAGCAGCTCCCAGGACGGGAGCTCCTACGAGCAGTACTTC

D: -
J: TRBJ2-2
V: TRBV19
size: once
CDR3: CASSIVRISDTGELFF
DNA: TGTGCCAGTAGTATTGTCAGGATATCGGACACCGGGGAGCTGTTTTTT

D: -
J: TRBJ1-4
V: TRBV27
size: -
CDR3: CASSPQGYGEKLFF
DNA: TGTGCCAGCAGTCCTCAGGGGTATGGCGAAAAACTGTTTTTT

D: TRBD1
J: TRBJ2-2
V: TRBV6-1
size: -
CDR3: CASSRTGNTGELFF
DNA: TGTGCCAGCAGTCGGACAGGGAACACCGGGGAGCTGTTTTTT

D: -
J: TRBJ2-5
V: TRBV29-1
size: -
CDR3: CSVLPQETQYF
DNA: TGCAGCGTTTTGCCCCAAGAGACCCAGTACTTC

D: -
J: TRBJ2-7
V: TRBV10-3
size: few
CDR3: CAISVGESYEQYF
DNA: TGTGCCATCAGTGTAGGGGAATCCTACGAGCAGTACTTC

D: -
J: TRBJ2-7
V: TRBV7-9
size: few
CDR3: CASSETGYEQYF
DNA: TGTGCCAGCAGCGAAACGGGTTACGAGCAGTACTTC

D: -
J: TRBJ2-7
V: TRBV19
size: -
CDR3: CASSNLGGYEQYF
DNA: TGTGCCAGTTCTAACCTTGGGGGTTACGAGCAGTACTTC

D: TRBD1
J: TRBJ2-7
V: TRBV14
size: -
CDR3: CASSRTPGQGIYEQYF
DNA: TGTGCCAGCAGCCGTACCCCGGGACAGGGTATCTACGAGCAGTACTTC